This TCR beta chain was obtained from a study of beta chain features in type 1 diabetes. Study at large: The study found patients and healthy donors alike in age, gender and cell yields. Overall study results and limits: For Type 1 diabetes patients, all four CD4+ subsets carried TCRB CDR3s that were moderately but significantly shorter. Any HLA-type effect on TCRB rearrangement remained unresolved here. Short templates might get an advantage during PCR, and this would be equal in patients and controls.

This CDR3 contains 15 residues. Trimming cost V 7 bases and J 1 base; bases outside gene matches: 9. Per the germline V gene, CDR1 is LNHDA and CDR2 is SQIVND (reference sequence). Expressed TCRB transcripts got sequenced, as all isolated RNA was reverse transcribed. Clones were sequenced by immunoSEQ multiplex PCR, and TCRdb holds only the in-frame ones, with some missing. The repertoire includes about 700,000 clones, roughly 12% of them detected once, and 0.022% sits in the top ten. Markers CD45RO/CCR7/CD25/CD127/CD95/CD27 served to sort CD4+ naive, central memory, regulatory and stem cell-like memory cells. This clone was seen only a few times. Its antigen remains unidentified.

Sequences were obtained from naive CD4+ T cells from blood. This chain joins TRBV19 and TRBJ1-2; TRBD1 matches 7 bases. The source of this sequence is a young man with type 1 diabetes. The CDR3 loop is CASMKPGQHNYGYTF. For the CDR3, the DNA is TGTGCCAGTATGAAACCGGGACAGCATAACTATGGCTACACCTTC.